One and the same sample provided the 14 T cell receptor beta chains below, sequenced in a study of blood T cells in healthy people across ages (dated by TCRdb to 2015 to 2017). Libraries were constructed by 5' RACE. Sequencing was performed on an Illumina HiSeq 2500. A second PCR of about 6 to 12 cycles was run with a J-beta primer mix and a sample-barcoded 5' primer. TCRdb reprocessing: public reads trimmed at Q25 with fastp, clones called with MiXCR, in-frame beta chains kept. Every CDR3 protein is listed once, alongside the most common genes and DNA of its rows. This sample gives about 1.1 million distinct CDR3 sequences in total; around two fifths of them show up just once. The ten top clones hold around 13% of the sample. The sequenced sample was blood. These receptors were collected from a man aged 18 to 29 in good health.

V gene TRBV7-8 combines with J gene TRBJ1-5; D unclear. The length of the CDR3 is 13 residues. V was pared by 5 bases and J by 0 bases, with 5 bases between. In germline, CDR1 is SGHVS, CDR2 FQNEAQ. The chain's CDR3 is CASSKFSNQPQHF. CDR3 coding DNA: TGTGCCAGCAGCAAGTTTAGCAATCAGCCCCAGCATTTT.

The J gene is TRBJ2-7, the V gene TRBV4-3; no firm D call. Germline V gives CDR1 LGHNA, CDR2 YSLEER. The CDR3 loop spans 14 amino acids. The V gene lost 0 bases and the J gene lost 2 bases, with 8 bases spanning the gap. This CDR3 reads CASSQDHRTYEQYF. Here the CDR3 DNA reads TGCGCCAGCAGCCAAGATCACAGAACCTACGAGCAGTACTTC.

This clonotype has more than one count but fewer than ten. The chain employs TRBV29-1 and TRBJ2-2; 10 bases fit TRBD2. J was trimmed by 6 bases and V by 6 bases; bases with no gene match: 4. Germline CDR1 SQVTM, CDR2 ANQGSEA. The CDR3 sequence is 13 residues long. CDR3 sequence: CSVLSGGAGELFF. The CDR3 DNA reads TGCAGCGTCCTCAGCGGGGGGGCCGGGGAGCTGTTTTTT.

This clonotype was seen ten or more times. The chain uses TRBV20-1 and TRBJ2-1, with TRBD2 matching 11 bases. Trimming took 6 bases from V and 4 from J; bases not matched to a gene: 8. Germline V gives CDR1 DFQATT, CDR2 SNEGSKA (reference sequence). The CDR3 totals 15 residues. The CDR3, as DNA: TGCAGTGCCGATGTAGGACTAGCGGGTTACAATGAGCAGTTCTTC. Its translation: CSADVGLAGYNEQFF.

V gene TRBV24-1 combines with J gene TRBJ2-7, with D possibly being TRBD1 (6 bases). V lost 4 bases to trimming and J lost 0 bases, with 18 bases between them. The germline V gene encodes CDR1 KGHDR and CDR2 SFDVKD. This CDR3 region has 17 residues. CDR3 DNA: TGTGCCACCAGTGACCCGCGGACAGCCAGGAGCTCCTACGAGCAGTACTTC. Its protein product is CATSDPRTARSSYEQYF.

The CDR3 DNA reads TGTGCCAGCAGCCAAGAACCGGGCAATGAGCAGTTCTTC. This sequence encodes CASSQEPGNEQFF. The chain has TRBV4-2 and TRBJ2-1, with unresolved D. The V gene lost 0 bases and the J gene lost 6 bases, with 6 bases spanning the gap. The CDR3 has 13 amino acids. Germline V CDR1 and CDR2: LGHNA, YNFKEQ.

This clonotype was counted many times. The chain links TRBV4-2 to TRBJ2-3; D unresolved. The CDR3 consists of 14 residues. Germline V lookup: CDR1 LGHNA, CDR2 YNFKEQ. V was shortened by 7 bases and J by 6 bases, with 17 bases between the two germline ends. The CDR3 nucleotides are TGTGCCAGCACCCCGGCCCCATCCGGGGATACGCAGTATTTT. It yields the protein CASTPAPSGDTQYF.

The chain has TRBV12-3 or TRBV12-4 and TRBJ1-2, with 7 bases fitting TRBD1. V gave up 5 bases and J gave up 2 bases; unmatched junction bases: 23. This CDR3 has 20 residues. The CDR3 reads CASSLRVFRPKTGYNYGYTF. The CDR3 DNA reads as TGTGCCAGCAGTCTCAGGGTATTTCGGCCTAAGACAGGGTACAACTATGGCTACACCTTC.

The V call is TRBV5-1, the J call TRBJ2-3, with D tentatively TRBD1 or TRBD2 (6 bases each). The germline V and J ends were trimmed by 2 bases and 3 bases, with 16 bases remaining between them. From germline, CDR1 is SGHRS and CDR2 YFSETQ. The CDR3 extends over 16 amino acids. CDR3 DNA sequence: TGCGCCAGCAGCTTCTCGGCTTCGGGGGCGACAGATACGCAGTATTTT. This translates into CASSFSASGATDTQYF.

V usage is TRBV4-1 and J usage is TRBJ2-3, with 9 bases that match TRBD2. The CDR3 has 17 amino acids. Germline V lookup: CDR1 MGHRA, CDR2 YSYEKL. The junction had 9 bases not matched to a gene; V was cut back by 1 base and J by 4 bases. This CDR3 reads CASSQGVETSGADTQYF. CDR3 nucleotides: TGCGCCAGCAGCCAAGGGGTAGAGACTAGCGGCGCAGATACGCAGTATTTT.

The rearrangement uses TRBV12-3 or TRBV12-4 and TRBJ2-3, with D uncertain. This CDR3 is built from 12 residues. The V end was cut by 7 bases, the J end by 1 base, with 6 bases between. The CDR3 DNA reads as TGTGCCAGCACGGTGGGCACAGATACGCAGTATTTT. Protein sequence: CASTVGTDTQYF.

The table lists this clonotype with many counts. Here the CDR3 reads CASSSQTSGDKNIQYF. CDR3 sequence (DNA): TGTGCCAGCAGCTCACAGACTAGCGGGGACAAAAACATTCAGTACTTC. The chain links TRBV7-2 to TRBJ2-4; 11 positions agree with TRBD2. The CDR3 loop spans 16 amino acids. Trimming at V came to 4 bases and at J to 3 bases, leaving 5 bases not matched to a gene. Germline loops: CDR1 SGHTA, CDR2 FQGNSA.

This clonotype was seen more than once but under ten times. This rearrangement joins TRBV4-2 to TRBJ2-5, with D tentatively TRBD1 or TRBD2 (5 bases each). From germline, CDR1 is LGHNA and CDR2 YNFKEQ. V lost 0 bases to trimming and J lost 6 bases, with 11 bases between them. The CDR3 has 14 amino acids. The CDR3 region is CASSQDRDRQTQYF. In DNA form, the CDR3 reads TGTGCCAGCAGCCAAGATCGGGACCGTCAGACCCAGTACTTC.

The genes are TRBV29-1 and TRBJ2-3; D is unresolved. The V and J ends lost 8 bases and 7 bases respectively, with 13 bases between them. The CDR3 runs to 11 residues. Looked up from germline, CDR1 is SQVTM and CDR2 is ANQGSEA. CDR3 amino acids: CSSWMSNTQYF. In DNA, the CDR3 is TGCAGCTCGTGGATGTCCAATACGCAGTATTTT.